This TCR beta chain is drawn from a study of monozygotic twins with inflammatory bowel disease. Study-wide findings and caveats: Between concordant and discordant twins, repertoire similarity failed to differ, a result that limited power may explain.

TCRdb re-called the 5' RACE reads and catalogs CDR3 proteins one per entry, DNA excluded. This listing includes more than 110,000 distinct CDR3 sequences. Germline CDR1 is SQVTM and CDR2 is ANQGSEA. The CDR3 spans 14 residues. Of note for this clonotype: The antigen is unknown.

The chain uses TRBV29-1 and TRBJ2-1. The sample taken for sequencing was blood. This TCR derives from a human donor with ulcerative colitis or Crohn's disease, or a healthy co-twin of an affected twin (not recorded which). This chain's CDR3 is CSVDRIDHYNEQFF.